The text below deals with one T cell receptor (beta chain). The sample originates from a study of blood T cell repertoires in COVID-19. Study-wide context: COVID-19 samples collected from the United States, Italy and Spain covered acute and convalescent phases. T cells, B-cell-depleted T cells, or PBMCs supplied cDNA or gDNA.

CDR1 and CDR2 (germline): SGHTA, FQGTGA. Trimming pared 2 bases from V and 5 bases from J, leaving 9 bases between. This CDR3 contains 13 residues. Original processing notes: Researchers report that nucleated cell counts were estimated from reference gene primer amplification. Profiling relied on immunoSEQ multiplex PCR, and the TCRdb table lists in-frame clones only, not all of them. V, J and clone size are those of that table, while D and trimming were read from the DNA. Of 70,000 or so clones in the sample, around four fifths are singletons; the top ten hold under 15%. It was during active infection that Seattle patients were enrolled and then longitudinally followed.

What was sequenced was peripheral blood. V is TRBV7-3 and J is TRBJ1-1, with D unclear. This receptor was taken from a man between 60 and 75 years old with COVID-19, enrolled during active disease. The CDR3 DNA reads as TGTGCCAGCAGCTTAGACCGGGAAACTGAAGCTTTCTTT. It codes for CASSLDRETEAFF.